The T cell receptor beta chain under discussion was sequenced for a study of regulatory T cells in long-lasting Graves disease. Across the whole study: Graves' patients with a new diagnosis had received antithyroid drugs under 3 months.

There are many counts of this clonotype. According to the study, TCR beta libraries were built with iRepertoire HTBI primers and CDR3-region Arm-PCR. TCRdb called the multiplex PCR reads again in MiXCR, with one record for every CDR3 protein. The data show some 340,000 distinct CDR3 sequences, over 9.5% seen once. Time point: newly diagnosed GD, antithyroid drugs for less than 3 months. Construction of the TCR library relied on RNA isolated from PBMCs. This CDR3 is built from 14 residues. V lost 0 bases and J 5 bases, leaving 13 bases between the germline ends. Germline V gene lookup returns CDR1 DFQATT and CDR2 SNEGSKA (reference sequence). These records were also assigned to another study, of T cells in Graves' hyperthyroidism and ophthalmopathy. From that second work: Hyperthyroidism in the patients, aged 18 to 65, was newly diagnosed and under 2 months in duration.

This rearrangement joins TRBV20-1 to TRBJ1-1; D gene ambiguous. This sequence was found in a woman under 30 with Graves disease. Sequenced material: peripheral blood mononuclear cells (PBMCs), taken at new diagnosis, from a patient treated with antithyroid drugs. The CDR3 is CSAREVRPRTEAFF. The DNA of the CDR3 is TGCAGTGCTAGAGAAGTCAGGCCTCGGACTGAAGCTTTCTTT.